The source of this TCR beta chain is a study of identical twins. This clonotype appeared many times. From the 5' RACE reads, TCRdb called clonotypes with MiXCR, one entry per CDR3 protein. The sample contains about 280,000 distinct CDR3 sequences, less than 9% of which appear only once. The CDR3 runs to 17 residues. V lost 5 bases, J lost 3 bases, and 10 bases stayed unmatched. The same data also went into a second study, on yellow fever vaccine responses in identical twins.

The chain carries TRBV12-3 or TRBV12-4 and TRBJ2-1; 10 positions match TRBD1. The source material was memory (CD45RO+) T cells sorted from blood. This clonotype originated in a woman between 18 and 30 years old in good health. The CDR3 here is CASSHGDRGIFYNEQFF. CDR3 in DNA: TGTGCCAGCAGTCATGGGGACAGGGGTATTTTCTACAATGAGCAGTTCTTC.